The present T cell receptor beta chain was sequenced within a study of cytomegalovirus exposure and HLA in healthy donors. Overall study findings and caveats: Per a prior analysis, the majority of TCR beta V segments were productive roughly 90% or roughly 30% of the time. Analysis was carried out at a later point, and it linked a missense DCLRE1C variant to TCR beta V- and J-gene trimming.

As for this clone: Its target is not known.

Primers included in the PCR were 60 Vbeta and 13 Jbeta primers. Per the original data handling: A follow-up analysis tallied approximately 85 million unique TCR beta chains, approximately 10 million shared. Libraries were prepared by immunoSEQ multiplex PCR; TCRdb keeps only in-frame clonotypes and omits some of them. V and J calls and clone size are given by that table; D and trimming were obtained from the DNA. The repertoire includes approximately 270,000 clones, around 80% of them detected once, and about 0.3% sits in the top ten. CDR1 and CDR2 (germline): WSHSY, SAAADI. The CDR3 is made up of 13 amino acids. Unmatched junction bases numbered 3, after V lost 3 bases and J lost 7 bases.

The rearrangement uses TRBV10-2 and TRBJ1-5; 7 positions match TRBD1. The sequence was obtained from a girl aged 2 to 9 in good health and CMV-seronegative. The sample comprised PBMCs. DNA of the CDR3: TGCGCCAGCAGTGATAAGGGGGCCCAGCCCCAGCATTTT. It codes for CASSDKGAQPQHF.